These 26 T cell receptor beta chains share one sample of origin, sequenced in a study of beta chain features in type 1 diabetes. Since all of the isolated RNA was reverse transcribed, expressed TCRB transcripts were what got sequenced. Generated by immunoSEQ multiplex PCR, the TCRdb table keeps only in-frame clones and is missing some. The table records 350,000 or so clones, about 20% of them present only once. The sample taken for sequencing was naive CD4+ T cells from blood. The source is a woman in her late teens or twenties in good health.

Here the CDR3 DNA reads TGTGCCAGCAGAATCGACAGGGTTACCTACGAGCAGTACTTC. Protein product: CASRIDRVTYEQYF. This sequence joins TRBV5-6 and TRBJ2-7; 7 bases are shared with TRBD1. The CDR3 loop spans 14 amino acids. J was trimmed by 2 bases and V by 5 bases; bases with no gene match: 7. From germline, CDR1 is SGHDT and CDR2 YYEEEE.

V gene TRBV5-1 combines with J gene TRBJ2-7; unclear D gene. V was shortened by 0 bases and J by 0 bases, with 13 bases between the two germline ends. This CDR3 comprises 16 residues. CDR1 is SGHRS and CDR2 is YFSETQ in the germline V gene. The CDR3 reads CASSLARSESSYEQYF. DNA of the CDR3: TGCGCCAGCAGCTTGGCGAGATCCGAGAGCTCCTACGAGCAGTACTTC.

The chain employs TRBV18 and TRBJ1-2, with D unclear. Trimming removed 5 bases from V and 6 bases from J, with 10 bases in between. The V gene's germline CDR1 is KGHSH and CDR2 LQKENI. This CDR3 has 12 amino acids. This CDR3 is CASSTTADGYTF. DNA of the CDR3: TGTGCCAGCTCAACCACGGCGGATGGCTACACCTTC.

The chain couples TRBV14 to TRBJ1-1, with D possibly being TRBD1 (5 bases). This CDR3 has 12 amino acids. Deletions cut 5 bases from V and 1 base from J, with 5 bases between. Germline CDR1 and CDR2: SGHDN and FVKESK. CDR3 bases: TGTGCCAGCAGCGACAGGAACACTGAAGCTTTCTTT. It yields the protein CASSDRNTEAFF.

This clone has just a few counts. The DNA of the CDR3 is TGCGCCAGCAGCGGACAGGGGTCGATCAGGGGGGAGCTGTTTTTT. It translates to CASSGQGSIRGELFF. The chain couples TRBV4-3 to TRBJ2-2, with 9 bases fitting TRBD1. The germline CDR1 and CDR2 sequences are LGHNA and YSLEER. CDR3 length: 15 amino acids. V gave up 5 bases and J gave up 8 bases; unmatched junction bases: 9.

This rearrangement joins TRBV18 to TRBJ1-1; D gene uncertain. The germline V and J ends were trimmed by 3 bases and 1 base, with 9 bases remaining between them. CDR3 length equals 14 residues. Germline V gives CDR1 KGHSH, CDR2 LQKENI. The CDR3 DNA follows: TGTGCCAGCTCACCGGGCCAGTCGAACACTGAAGCTTTCTTT. Protein sequence: CASSPGQSNTEAFF.

The rearrangement joins TRBV4-1 to TRBJ2-6; 7 bases are a match to TRBD1. The germline V gene encodes CDR1 MGHRA and CDR2 YSYEKL. CDR3 length: 17 amino acids. Unmatched junction bases numbered 6, after V lost 4 bases and J lost 0 bases. The CDR3 DNA reads as TGCGCCAGCAGCCTAGGACAGGCCCACTCTGGGGCCAACGTCCTGACTTTC. This translates into CASSLGQAHSGANVLTF.

The chain uses TRBV7-6 and TRBJ2-3; 7 bases agree with TRBD2. J was trimmed by 2 bases and V by 4 bases; bases with no gene match: 6. The CDR3 spans 15 residues. Germline V lookup: CDR1 SGHVS, CDR2 FNYEAQ. CDR3 region: CASSSLSGITDTQYF. DNA for the CDR3: TGTGCCAGCAGCTCACTCAGCGGGATCACAGATACGCAGTATTTT.

Turning to this clone: Other nucleotide sequences from this sample produce the same CDR3. The J gene is TRBJ2-1, the V gene TRBV7-2, with D uncertain. The CDR3 loop spans 14 amino acids. Trimming left V 1 base short and J 4 bases short, with 8 bases between. Germline CDR1 reads SGHTA; CDR2 reads FQGNSA. The chain's CDR3 is CASSLGTEYNEQFF. In DNA form, the CDR3 reads TGTGCCAGCAGCTTAGGAACAGAGTACAATGAGCAGTTCTTC.

The chain links TRBV29-1 to TRBJ2-2; D might be TRBD1 (5 bases). V was cut by 7 bases and J by 5 bases, with 14 bases left in between. Germline V lookup: CDR1 SQVTM, CDR2 ANQGSEA. This CDR3 is 13 amino acids long. CDR3 protein: CSGSRVRTGELFF. For the CDR3, the DNA is TGCAGCGGGAGCAGGGTGAGGACCGGGGAGCTGTTTTTT.

This clone was seen more than once but under ten times. The chain links TRBV15 to TRBJ2-7, with 9 bases fitting TRBD2. After removal of 0 bases from V and 12 bases from J, the junction contained 9 bases not matched to a gene. This CDR3 has 14 residues. Germline lookup yields CDR1 LNHNV and CDR2 YYDKDF (reference sequence). The CDR3 is CATSRDKASGATYF. DNA of the CDR3: TGTGCCACCAGCAGAGATAAAGCTAGCGGGGCGACGTACTTC.

The gene calls are TRBV2 and TRBJ1-1; TRBD1 matches at 10 bases. The V gene end was trimmed by 7 bases and the J gene end by 6 bases; junction bases not matched to a gene: 8. The CDR3 spans 14 residues. Germline assignment: CDR1 SNHLY and CDR2 FYNNEI. The CDR3 protein is CASKDRGLSSEAFF. The CDR3 DNA sequence: TGTGCCAGCAAAGACAGGGGGCTAAGCTCTGAAGCTTTCTTT.

This clone was found a few times. This chain joins TRBV19 and TRBJ1-2; TRBD1 might be the D (6 bases). The CDR3 sequence is 14 residues long. Trimming took 4 bases from V and 4 from J, leaving 13 bases between them. CDR1 is LNHDA and CDR2 is SQIVND in the germline V gene (reference sequence). For the CDR3, the DNA is TGTGCCAGTAGTAGCCTCGACAGGCCCTATGGCTACACCTTC. This translates into CASSSLDRPYGYTF.

This clone showed up just a few times. This rearrangement joins TRBV7-3 to TRBJ2-2; tentatively, D is TRBD1 (6 bases). The V end was cut by 0 bases, the J end by 6 bases, with 8 bases between. The CDR3 has 14 residues. CDR1 is SGHTA and CDR2 is FQGTGA in the germline V gene. CDR3 DNA sequence: TGTGCCAGCAGCTTAACGGGGGCGTCCGGGGAGCTGTTTTTT. It yields the protein CASSLTGASGELFF.

In its sample, this clone was seen a few times. The V gene is TRBV11-2, the J gene TRBJ2-1; D call uncertain. CDR1 and CDR2 from the germline V gene are SGHAT and FQNNGV. V lost 6 bases and J lost 10, with 25 bases in between. The CDR3 extends over 16 amino acids. For the CDR3, the DNA is TGTGCCAGCAGGTATGGTAGGAGTTTCGAAAGTAGGGAGCAGTTCTTC. Protein: CASRYGRSFESREQFF.

This chain uses TRBV5-5 with TRBJ2-3; D might be TRBD2 (5 bases). Trimming cost V 0 bases and J 10 bases, with 12 bases left between them. This CDR3 spans 13 amino acids. CDR1 is SGHKS and CDR2 is YYEKEE in the germline V gene (reference sequence). This CDR3 reads CASSLVSEGPQYF. CDR3 nucleotide sequence: TGTGCCAGCAGCTTGGTTTCAGAGGGTCCGCAGTATTTT.

This clone was recorded a few times. The gene calls are TRBV6-5 and TRBJ2-1; a possible D gene is TRBD1 (5 bases). CDR1 is MNHEY, CDR2 SVGAGI, per germline. The germline V and J ends were trimmed by 2 bases and 5 bases, with 7 bases remaining between them. The CDR3 contains 13 residues. The CDR3 DNA is TGTGCCAGCAGTTACCCAGGGCACAATGAGCAGTTCTTC. Translated, it gives CASSYPGHNEQFF.

V gene TRBV11-2 combines with J gene TRBJ2-5; TRBD2 is a possible D gene (5 bases). Germline V gives CDR1 SGHAT, CDR2 FQNNGV. V shed 3 bases and J shed 4 bases, with 9 bases lying between them. This CDR3 region has 13 residues. The CDR3: CASSFGESETQYF. The CDR3 DNA reads as TGTGCCAGCAGCTTTGGGGAGTCAGAGACCCAGTACTTC.

CDR3 residues: CASSDPGQGGYEQYF. The CDR3, as DNA: TGTGCCAGCAGTGACCCGGGACAGGGAGGGTACGAGCAGTACTTC. J is TRBJ2-7 and V is TRBV6-4; 9 bases are shared with TRBD1. The ends lost 2 bases at V and 4 bases at J; junction bases unmatched: 6. There are 15 residues in the CDR3. Germline V gene lookup returns CDR1 MRHNA and CDR2 SNTAGT.

V is TRBV5-1 and J is TRBJ2-1, with D unclear. Per the germline V gene, CDR1 is SGHRS and CDR2 is YFSETQ. With 3 bases removed from V and 12 bases from J, the gap between germline ends came to 19 bases. The CDR3 has 14 residues. CDR3 DNA: TGCGCCAGCAGCTCCCCTCCAAATCAGGATGCGCAGTTCTTC. Translated, it gives CASSSPPNQDAQFF.

The rearrangement uses TRBV10-3 and TRBJ1-1, with 10 bases matching TRBD1. The CDR3 loop spans 15 amino acids. CDR1 ENHRY and CDR2 SYGVKD come from the germline V gene. V shed 6 bases and J 0 bases; nucleotides not matched to a gene: 4. CDR3 sequence: CAIRGDRGVNTEAFF. CDR3 nucleotide sequence: TGTGCCATCAGGGGGGACAGGGGCGTGAACACTGAAGCTTTCTTT.

This clone occurred a few times. V is TRBV7-9 and J is TRBJ2-5, with TRBD2 identical over 14 bases. The V gene end was trimmed by 4 bases and the J gene end by 7 bases; junction bases not matched to a gene: 14. CDR3 length: 18 residues. Germline V gives CDR1 SEHNR, CDR2 FQNEAQ (reference sequence). DNA for the CDR3: TGTGCCAGCAGCTCAACGACTAGCGGGAGGGCTACCGGAGGGACCCAGTACTTC. The encoded protein is CASSSTTSGRATGGTQYF.

This clone was counted a few times. The V gene is TRBV19, the J gene TRBJ1-2; 8 bases fit TRBD1. Germline assignment: CDR1 LNHDA and CDR2 SQIVND (reference sequence). Trimming removed 0 bases from V and 8 bases from J; junction bases left unmatched: 11. This CDR3 comprises 16 residues. CDR3 sequence: CASSIDRVKTGVGYTF. The CDR3, as DNA: TGTGCCAGTAGTATAGATCGGGTGAAGACAGGGGTCGGCTACACCTTC.

The V gene is TRBV19, the J gene TRBJ2-2, with D tentatively TRBD2 (5 bases). The CDR3 runs to 17 residues. The V end lost 6 bases, the J end lost 2 bases, and 19 bases lay between the germline ends. Germline CDR1 reads LNHDA; CDR2 reads SQIVND (reference sequence). CDR3 sequence (DNA): TGTGCCAGTAGACATCCGTCCCGGGGAGTCAACACCGGGGAGCTGTTTTTT. This gives the protein CASRHPSRGVNTGELFF.

The chain has TRBV7-8 and TRBJ1-1; TRBD1 aligns across 10 bases. Losses at the gene ends were 2 bases for V and 6 bases for J; bases not matched to a gene: 9. Germline values: CDR1 SGHVS, CDR2 FQNEAQ. This CDR3 contains 16 residues. The CDR3 DNA is TGTGCCAGCAGCTTACCCCCGGGACAGGGGTTTTCTGAAGCTTTCTTT. This sequence encodes CASSLPPGQGFSEAFF.

V is TRBV5-1 and J is TRBJ2-1, with TRBD1 as a possible D gene (6 bases). V lost 0 bases to trimming and J lost 4 bases, with 8 bases between them. The CDR3 consists of 14 residues. Germline V CDR1 and CDR2: SGHRS, YFSETQ. CDR3 coding DNA: TGCGCCAGCAGCTTGGCCAGGGGATACAATGAGCAGTTCTTC. This sequence encodes CASSLARGYNEQFF.